This T cell receptor (beta chain) was documented in a study of blood T cell repertoires in COVID-19. Overall study context: Nucleic acid was either cDNA or gDNA, and it came from T cells, B-cell-depleted T cells, or PBMCs.

Methods used by the authors: Reference gene primer amplification gave nucleated cell count estimates. Clones were sequenced by immunoSEQ multiplex PCR, and TCRdb holds only the in-frame ones, with some missing. V and J calls and clone size are given by that table; D and trimming were obtained from the DNA. The sample includes 52,000 or so clones, 82% seen only once; the top ten take 14%. This CDR3 has 13 amino acids. Trimming took 6 bases from V and 4 from J; bases not matched to a gene: 6. Per germline, CDR1 LNHDA and CDR2 SQIVND (reference sequence). The receptor's source is a human donor in a cohort sampled during active COVID-19. Sequencing was done on a sample of peripheral blood. V gene TRBV19 combines with J gene TRBJ2-7, with 7 bases aligning to TRBD1. As DNA, the CDR3 is TGTGCCAGTAGCCGACAGGGTTGGTACGAGCAGTACTTC. It specifies CASSRQGWYEQYF.